Listed below are T cell receptor beta chains from one sample, sequenced in a study of T cell responses to AZD1222 COVID-19 vaccine. TCRdb keeps only in-frame clones here, not all; method: immunoSEQ multiplex PCR. The table lists roughly 70,000 clones, about four fifths of them singletons. The input for sequencing was peripheral blood, taken on day 0 of AZD1222 vaccination. All receptors come from an adult in good health. CDR3s include the opening cysteine and the closing phenylalanine or tryptophan. D genes are given only for firm matches. Clone size is not always given. Where it is, it says once, few, many or a class for expanded clones.

D: .
V: TRBV5-1
size: few
J: TRBJ2-3
CDR3: CASSPQGDNTDTQYF
DNA: TGCGCCAGCAGCCCCCAGGGAGACAACACAGATACGCAGTATTTT

D: .
V: TRBV3-1/TRBV3-2
size: .
J: TRBJ2-7
CDR3: CASSQGRNYEQYF
DNA: TGTGCCAGCAGCCAAGGTCGGAACTACGAGCAGTACTTC

D: TRBD1
V: TRBV19
size: few
J: TRBJ2-1
CDR3: CASSLGTGGVNEQFF
DNA: TGTGCCAGTAGTCTCGGGACAGGGGGCGTCAATGAGCAGTTCTTC

D: .
V: TRBV27
size: few
J: TRBJ2-3
CDR3: CASSFFDTQYF
DNA: TGTGCCAGCAGTTTTTTTGATACGCAGTATTTT

D: TRBD1
V: TRBV14
size: once
J: TRBJ2-7
CDR3: CASSSWTGGSVYEQYF
DNA: TGTGCCAGCAGCTCGTGGACAGGGGGTTCAGTGTACGAGCAGTACTTC

D: TRBD1
V: TRBV19
size: .
J: TRBJ1-6
CDR3: CASTDQGAGSPLHF
DNA: TGTGCCAGTACCGATCAGGGGGCCGGATCACCCCTCCACTTT

D: .
V: TRBV24-1
size: once
J: TRBJ2-5
CDR3: CATERGGQYQETQYF
DNA: TGTGCCACCGAGCGCGGGGGACAGTACCAAGAGACCCAGTACTTC

D: .
V: TRBV7-8
size: .
J: TRBJ1-1
CDR3: CASSLAQPGPGTEAFF
DNA: TGTGCCAGCAGCTTAGCCCAGCCGGGCCCGGGCACTGAAGCTTTCTTT

D: TRBD1
V: TRBV7-2
size: .
J: TRBJ1-4
CDR3: CASSLGQGDVGKLFF
DNA: TGTGCCAGCAGCTTAGGACAGGGCGACGTTGGAAAACTGTTTTTT

D: TRBD2
V: TRBV6-5
size: .
J: TRBJ2-7
CDR3: CASSYSLAGNSYEQYF
DNA: TGTGCCAGCAGTTACTCTCTAGCGGGGAACTCCTACGAGCAGTACTTC

D: TRBD1
V: TRBV6-2/TRBV6-3
size: .
J: TRBJ2-2
CDR3: CASSPGTANTGELFF
DNA: TGTGCCAGCAGTCCGGGGACAGCGAACACCGGGGAGCTGTTTTTT

D: TRBD2
V: TRBV7-2
size: .
J: TRBJ2-7
CDR3: CASSLLLAGAYEQYF
DNA: TGTGCCAGCAGCTTGCTACTAGCGGGGGCCTACGAGCAGTACTTC

D: TRBD2
V: TRBV7-9
size: .
J: TRBJ2-7
CDR3: CASSHTGTSVYEQYF
DNA: TGTGCCAGCAGCCATACCGGGACTAGCGTCTACGAGCAGTACTTC

D: .
V: TRBV27
size: .
J: TRBJ1-4
CDR3: CASSLRGREKLFF
DNA: TGTGCCAGCAGTTTAAGGGGTCGTGAAAAACTGTTTTTT

D: TRBD2
V: TRBV4-1
size: .
J: TRBJ2-1
CDR3: CASSQVSSGGRHEQFF
DNA: TGCGCCAGCAGCCAAGTTTCTAGCGGGGGGCGGCATGAGCAGTTCTTC

D: .
V: TRBV19
size: few
J: TRBJ1-5
CDR3: CASSIFGSSHQPQHF
DNA: TGTGCCAGTAGTATTTTTGGTAGCAGTCATCAGCCCCAGCATTTT

D: .
V: TRBV3-1/TRBV3-2
size: few
J: TRBJ1-6
CDR3: CASSPTVTGNSPLHF
DNA: TGTGCCAGCAGCCCCACAGTTACGGGAAATTCACCCCTCCACTTT

D: TRBD2
V: TRBV6-5
size: .
J: TRBJ2-1
CDR3: CASSYSSGGAHEQFF
DNA: TGTGCCAGCAGTTACAGTAGCGGGGGGGCCCATGAGCAGTTCTTC

D: TRBD1
V: TRBV28
size: .
J: TRBJ2-7
CDR3: CASSSWDSHSHGAYEQYF
DNA: TGTGCCAGCAGTTCCTGGGACAGCCATAGTCATGGGGCCTACGAGCAGTACTTC

D: TRBD1
V: TRBV7-8
size: .
J: TRBJ1-6
CDR3: CASSLRGQGISPLHF
DNA: TGTGCCAGCAGCTTGCGGGGACAGGGGATCTCACCCCTCCACTTT

D: .
V: TRBV5-4
size: .
J: TRBJ1-2
CDR3: CASSFGTSGGYTF
DNA: TGTGCCAGCAGCTTTGGGACCTCCGGGGGCTACACCTTC

D: .
V: TRBV28
size: few
J: TRBJ1-1
CDR3: CASSLFGVGDTEAFF
DNA: TGTGCCAGCAGTTTATTCGGGGTAGGGGACACTGAAGCTTTCTTT

D: .
V: TRBV7-8
size: .
J: TRBJ1-2
CDR3: CASSFAGNPADYTF
DNA: TGTGCCAGCAGCTTCGCGGGAAACCCGGCTGACTACACCTTC

D: .
V: TRBV3-1/TRBV3-2
size: once
J: TRBJ1-5
CDR3: CASSQDRIGNGDQPQHF
DNA: TGTGCCAGCAGCCAAGACCGGATCGGGAACGGAGATCAGCCCCAGCATTTT

D: .
V: TRBV7-2
size: .
J: TRBJ1-5
CDR3: CASSFRGGSQPQHF
DNA: TGTGCCAGCAGCTTCAGGGGAGGGAGTCAGCCCCAGCATTTT